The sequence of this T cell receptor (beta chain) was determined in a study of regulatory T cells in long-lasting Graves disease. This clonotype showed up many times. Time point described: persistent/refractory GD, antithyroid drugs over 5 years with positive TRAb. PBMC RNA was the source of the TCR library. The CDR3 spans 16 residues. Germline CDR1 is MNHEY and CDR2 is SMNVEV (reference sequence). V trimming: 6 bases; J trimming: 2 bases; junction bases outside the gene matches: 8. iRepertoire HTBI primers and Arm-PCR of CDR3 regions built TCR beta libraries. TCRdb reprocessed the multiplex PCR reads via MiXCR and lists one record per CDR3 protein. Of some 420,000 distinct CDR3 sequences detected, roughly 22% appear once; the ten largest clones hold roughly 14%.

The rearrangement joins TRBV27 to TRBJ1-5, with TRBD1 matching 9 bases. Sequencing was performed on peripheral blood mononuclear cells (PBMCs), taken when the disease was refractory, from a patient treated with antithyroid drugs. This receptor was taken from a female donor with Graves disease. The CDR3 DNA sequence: TGTGCCAGCAGACCGGGACAGGGCCAAGGCAATCAGCCCCAGCATTTT. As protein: CASRPGQGQGNQPQHF.